Described below is a single T cell receptor (beta chain) sequence and its context. The data were taken from a study of blood T cell repertoires in COVID-19. Across the study: Sources were T cells, B-cell-depleted T cells, or PBMCs; the material itself was cDNA or gDNA.

The junction had 7 bases not matched to a gene; V was cut back by 3 bases and J by 7 bases. Looked up from germline, CDR1 is MGHDK and CDR2 is SYGVNS. The CDR3 consists of 15 residues. Participants' reported clinical history set cohort assignment. Clones were read by immunoSEQ multiplex PCR, and TCRdb kept only the in-frame ones, dropping some. The table lists tens of thousands of clones, 75% to 90% of them singletons, with around 1% in the top ten. Sequenced input: PBMCs or T cells enriched from blood (not recorded which). The chain combines TRBV25-1 with TRBJ1-5; 9 bases agree with TRBD1. The origin of this receptor is a woman in her 50s with acute COVID-19. For the CDR3, the DNA is TGTGCCAGCAGTGAGTCGGGACAGGGAGAACAGCCCCAGCATTTT. It is translated as CASSESGQGEQPQHF.